These 3 T cell receptor beta chains were all obtained from the same sample, sequenced in a study of chemoradiotherapy in HPV16-positive cancers. TCRdb's copy holds only in-frame clones and misses some; the assay was immunoSEQ multiplex PCR. The sample has tens of thousands of clones; over 75% are singletons. The sequencing used blood, collected from a patient who underwent chemoradiotherapy. Receptors were obtained from a human donor with HPV-associated anogenital cancer.

The V gene is TRBV4-1, the J gene TRBJ1-1, with 8 bases aligning to TRBD1. The length of the CDR3 is 14 residues. Germline V gene data show CDR1 as MGHRA and CDR2 as YSYEKL. The V and J ends lost 3 bases and 3 bases, in that order; junction bases with no gene match: 3. CDR3 in DNA: TGCGCCAGCAGCCACCCGACAGGGGACACTGAAGCTTTCTTT. Amino acid sequence: CASSHPTGDTEAFF.

The chain combines TRBV7-2 with TRBJ1-1; unclear D gene. Trimming left V 1 base short and J 2 bases short, with 8 bases between. Germline loops: CDR1 SGHTA, CDR2 FQGNSA. This CDR3 has 14 amino acids. The CDR3 sequence is CASSLDPANTEAFF. In DNA form, the CDR3 reads TGTGCCAGCAGCTTAGATCCAGCAAACACTGAAGCTTTCTTT.

In the case of this clone: The sample holds other DNA sequences that translate to the same CDR3. The gene calls are TRBV9 and TRBJ1-1; D is ambiguous. Germline values: CDR1 SGDLS, CDR2 YYNGEE. The CDR3 sequence is 14 residues long. The V end lost 0 bases, the J end lost 2 bases, and 8 bases lay between the germline ends. The CDR3 reads CASSVGAENTEAFF. Here the CDR3 DNA reads TGTGCCAGCAGCGTAGGGGCAGAAAACACTGAAGCTTTCTTT.